These 16 T cell receptor beta chains came from one sample sequenced in a study of blood T cell repertoires in COVID-19. The method was immunoSEQ multiplex PCR; TCRdb's version includes in-frame clones alone and lacks a portion of them. Among 95,000 to 120,000 clones, 88% were seen once, and the ten largest hold roughly 8.4%. Material: peripheral blood. Receptors originate from a woman in her 70s who had recovered from COVID-19.

This chain uses TRBV15 with TRBJ2-3; possible D gene TRBD2, 6 bases. Looked up from germline, CDR1 is LNHNV and CDR2 is YYDKDF (reference sequence). The V and J ends lost 0 bases and 6 bases respectively, with 13 bases between them. The CDR3 is 15 residues long. CDR3 in DNA: TGTGCCACCAGCAGAGATCTCAACGCGGGGGATACGCAGTATTTT. It is translated as CATSRDLNAGDTQYF.

Here the CDR3 reads CASSPSGTATFGLNQPQHF. The CDR3, as DNA: TGTGCCAGCAGTCCTTCGGGGACAGCCACCTTCGGACTCAATCAGCCCCAGCATTTT. V is TRBV2 and J is TRBJ1-5, with TRBD1 matching 7 bases. The CDR3 length is 19 residues. Trimming took 5 bases from V and 3 from J; bases not matched to a gene: 19. Germline values: CDR1 SNHLY, CDR2 FYNNEI.

The rearrangement links TRBV5-4 to TRBJ2-3; 7 bases are a match to TRBD1. The length of the CDR3 is 15 residues. After removal of 4 bases from V and 7 bases from J, the junction contained 12 bases not matched to a gene. In germline, CDR1 is SGHNT, CDR2 YYREEE (reference sequence). CDR3 coding DNA: TGTGCCAGCAGCCCTTTTACAGGGGCGCCCCATACGCAGTATTTT. Residues: CASSPFTGAPHTQYF.

The rearrangement uses TRBV27 and TRBJ2-1; the D gene is possibly TRBD2 (5 bases). CDR3 length: 13 residues. CDR1 and CDR2 from the germline V gene are MNHEY and SMNVEV (reference sequence). With 6 bases removed from V and 4 bases from J, the gap between germline ends came to 10 bases. This chain's CDR3 is CASRPDFYNEQFF. CDR3 sequence (DNA): TGTGCCAGCAGACCGGACTTTTACAATGAGCAGTTCTTC.

The chain has TRBV7-3 and TRBJ2-1; the D gene is possibly TRBD2 (5 bases). CDR3 length equals 15 residues. The V gene lost 1 base and the J gene lost 0 bases, with 7 bases spanning the gap. From germline, CDR1 is SGHTA and CDR2 FQGTGA. The CDR3 bases are TGTGCCAGCAGCTTAAGCGGGCGCTCCTACAATGAGCAGTTCTTC. Encoded protein: CASSLSGRSYNEQFF.

The chain's CDR3 is CAISESRYEQYF. In nucleotides, the CDR3 is TGTGCCATCAGTGAGTCTCGGTACGAGCAGTACTTC. This chain joins TRBV10-3 and TRBJ2-7; D is unresolved. V lost 0 bases to trimming and J lost 4 bases, with 4 bases between them. The germline V gene encodes CDR1 ENHRY and CDR2 SYGVKD. There are 12 residues in the CDR3.

This sequence joins TRBV11-3 and TRBJ2-5; 8 bases align to TRBD1. The germline gives CDR1 SGHNT, CDR2 YENEEA. This CDR3 is built from 13 residues. V dropped 5 bases and J dropped 8; count of bases not matched to a gene: 7. The CDR3 DNA reads as TGTGCCAGCAGCCCCAGACAGGGGCTAACCCAGTACTTC. Translation: CASSPRQGLTQYF.

The V call is TRBV6-2 or TRBV6-3, the J call TRBJ2-1; 8 positions agree with TRBD2. Unmatched junction bases numbered 8, after V lost 4 bases and J lost 9 bases. The CDR3 has 14 residues. CDR1 is MNHEY and CDR2 is SVGEGT in the germline V gene. CDR3 sequence reads: CASSFLAGGGEQFF. The CDR3 nucleotides read TGTGCCAGCAGTTTCCTGGCGGGGGGTGGTGAGCAGTTCTTC.

V and J are TRBV7-2 and TRBJ2-5; D perhaps matches TRBD1 (7 bases). This CDR3 is 14 amino acids long. CDR1 SGHTA and CDR2 FQGNSA come from the germline V gene. Trimming removed 6 bases at V and 5 bases at J, with 16 bases between. The CDR3 nucleotides read TGTGCCAGCAGGGGGGGCCGAGGGGGCGAGACCCAGTACTTC. Translation: CASRGGRGGETQYF.

The V gene is TRBV29-1, the J gene TRBJ2-2; 7 nucleotides line up with TRBD1. This CDR3 has 17 amino acids. Looked up from germline, CDR1 is SQVTM and CDR2 is ANQGSEA. The J segment lost 0 bases and the V segment lost 6 bases, leaving 13 bases of the junction unmatched. The CDR3 DNA reads as TGCAGCGTCGCTAAGGGCAGGGGGTATCCGAACACCGGGGAGCTGTTTTTT. Protein: CSVAKGRGYPNTGELFF.

The V call is TRBV2, the J call TRBJ1-1; TRBD1 matches at 7 bases. CDR1 is SNHLY, CDR2 FYNNEI, per germline. V gave up 5 bases and J gave up 7 bases; unmatched junction bases: 13. CDR3 size: 15 residues. The CDR3 protein is CASSPQTGRSSEAFF. DNA of the CDR3: TGTGCCAGCAGTCCACAGACAGGGAGATCCAGTGAAGCTTTCTTT.

This clone was recorded only once. This rearrangement joins TRBV5-4 to TRBJ2-6; D is possibly TRBD1 (6 bases). V lost 6 bases, J lost 0 bases, and 13 bases lay in between. The CDR3 extends over 16 amino acids. Germline values: CDR1 SGHNT, CDR2 YYREEE (reference sequence). The CDR3 reads CASTVGAPSGANVLTF. The DNA of the CDR3 is TGTGCCAGCACCGTGGGGGCCCCCTCTGGGGCCAACGTCCTGACTTTC. Together with reference TRBV5-4 and TRBJ2-6, the CDR3 gives the full variable domain: ETGVTQSPTHLIKTRGQQVTLRCSSQSGHNTVSWYQQALGQGPQFIFQYYREEENGRGNFPPRFSGLQFPNYSSELNVNALELDDSALYLCASTVGAPSGANVLTFGAGSRLTVL.

The chain has TRBV2 and TRBJ1-2, with 7 bases that match TRBD1. CDR3 size: 14 residues. Germline V gives CDR1 SNHLY, CDR2 FYNNEI. J was trimmed by 2 bases and V by 2 bases; bases with no gene match: 2. The CDR3 nucleotides read TGTGCCAGCAGTGAAAGGACAGGAAACTATGGCTACACCTTC. Its translation: CASSERTGNYGYTF.

J is TRBJ2-7 and V is TRBV29-1; unclear D gene. The CDR3 is 14 residues long. V lost 2 bases to trimming and J lost 0 bases, with 11 bases between them. Germline loops: CDR1 SQVTM, CDR2 ANQGSEA. The CDR3 region has the DNA TGCAGCGTTGAACCCGGGTACGGCTCCTACGAGCAGTACTTC. Translated, it gives CSVEPGYGSYEQYF.

V is TRBV6-5 and J is TRBJ2-1, with a tentative D call TRBD2 (5 bases). This CDR3 is 15 amino acids long. Germline V gene lookup returns CDR1 MNHEY and CDR2 SVGAGI. V was pared by 4 bases and J by 6 bases, with 16 bases between. As DNA, the CDR3 is TGTGCCAGCAGTTTGGAGGTTCGAGCCCCCAATGAGCAGTTCTTC. Its translation is CASSLEVRAPNEQFF.

This clone was counted between two and nine times. The J gene is TRBJ1-2, the V gene TRBV4-2, with 9 bases identical to TRBD1. Germline V gives CDR1 LGHNA, CDR2 YNFKEQ. There are 16 residues in the CDR3. V lost 0 bases and J lost 5; bases outside the gene matches: 7. For the CDR3, the DNA is TGTGCCAGCAGCCAAGAAGGCGCGACAGGGGGATATGGCTACACCTTC. Protein product: CASSQEGATGGYGYTF.